This TCR beta chain appears in the sequencing data of a study of CD4 T cells in relation to SARS-CoV-2 and coronaviruses. Study-wide background: The HLA restriction of the shared crossreactive spike epitopes was mapped.

Per the germline V gene, CDR1 is MGHDK and CDR2 is SYGVNS. The CDR3 is made up of 14 amino acids. Trimming removed 0 bases from V and 3 bases from J, with 8 bases in between. CD4+ T cells from unexposed donors were obtained before the COVID-19 pandemic (2011-2018). The cells were cultured for roughly 11 days before CD4+ T cells were isolated. Regarding this clone: Its target is unknown.

Here immunoSEQ multiplex PCR was the method, and the copy in TCRdb shows in-frame clones only, minus some. The profile shows 25,000 to 30,000 clones, roughly four fifths of them singletons. The chain couples TRBV25-1 to TRBJ1-2; TRBD1 might be the D (6 bases). The sequence derives from a human donor in good health. The sample comprised CD4+ T cells from PBMCs, cultured in vitro. The DNA of the CDR3 is TGTGCCAGCAGTGAATATGGGGGGCACTATGGCTACACCTTC. Residues: CASSEYGGHYGYTF.